A selection of T cell receptor beta chains follows, all from one sample in a study of radiotherapy plus CTLA-4 blockade in lung cancer. Assay: immunoSEQ multiplex PCR; the TCRdb copy retains only in-frame clones and omits some. The sample lists approximately 40,000 clones; approximately 71% were seen once. The sequencing here drew on peripheral blood, taken from a patient treated with radiotherapy plus ipilimumab. These receptors were taken from a human donor with non-small cell lung cancer whose response to radiotherapy plus ipilimumab could not be evaluated. CDR3s include the opening cysteine and the closing phenylalanine or tryptophan. A D gene is named only where the DNA matches it firmly. Rows may omit the clone size; those that give it use once, few, many or a size class.

V gene	J gene	D gene	CDR3 length	clone size	CDR3 protein	CDR3 DNA
TRBV7-2	TRBJ2-1	TRBD2	16	.	CASSLGASGGNNEQFF	TGTGCCAGCAGCTTAGGGGCTAGCGGGGGAAACAATGAGCAGTTCTTC
TRBV7-9	TRBJ2-7	TRBD1	14	.	CASSPRDSVYEQYF	TGTGCCAGCAGCCCCCGGGACAGTGTCTACGAGCAGTACTTC
TRBV28	TRBJ1-1	.	15	.	CASSPTGLGNTEAFF	TGTGCCAGCAGTCCGACAGGCCTGGGGAACACTGAAGCTTTCTTT
TRBV2	TRBJ2-3	TRBD2	15	.	CASIRLALSTDTQYF	TGTGCCAGCATTAGACTAGCCCTATCCACAGATACGCAGTATTTT
TRBV6-6	TRBJ2-3	.	14	.	CASSYGPSTDTQYF	TGTGCCAGCAGTTATGGGCCTAGCACAGATACGCAGTATTTT
TRBV7-2	TRBJ1-1	TRBD1	13	.	CASSRDRGTEAFF	TGTGCCAGCAGCCGTGACAGGGGCACTGAAGCTTTCTTT
TRBV2	TRBJ2-5	TRBD1	14	.	CASSERGPQETQYF	TGTGCCAGCTCGGAGAGGGGGCCTCAAGAGACCCAGTACTTC
TRBV23-1	TRBJ2-3	.	15	once	CASTSDPGLANTQYF	TGCGCCAGCACGAGCGACCCGGGACTCGCCAATACGCAGTATTTT
TRBV4-3	TRBJ1-5	.	15	.	CASSQDGLAWQPQHF	TGCGCCAGCAGCCAAGATGGCCTGGCTTGGCAGCCCCAGCATTTT
TRBV11-3	TRBJ1-1	.	13	.	CASSSTVNTEAFF	TGTGCCAGCAGCTCGACAGTGAACACTGAAGCTTTCTTT
TRBV5-4	TRBJ1-2	TRBD1	14	.	CASSLDRGQGGYTF	TGTGCCAGCAGCTTGGACAGGGGGCAGGGGGGCTACACCTTC
TRBV7-2	TRBJ2-7	TRBD2	14	.	CASSLRLGGDEQYF	TGTGCCAGCAGCTTACGGCTCGGGGGGGACGAGCAGTACTTC
TRBV6-6	TRBJ1-5	.	14	.	CASSLMGANQPQHF	TGTGCCAGCAGTTTGATGGGGGCCAATCAGCCCCAGCATTTT
TRBV7-8	TRBJ2-7	.	17	.	CASSALTGRGSSYEQYF	TGTGCCAGCAGCGCTTTGACTGGACGGGGGAGCTCCTACGAGCAGTACTTC
TRBV7-2	TRBJ1-2	TRBD1	15	.	CASSLVWQGARGYTF	TGTGCCAGCAGCTTAGTTTGGCAGGGGGCACGAGGCTACACCTTC
TRBV30	TRBJ1-6	.	14	few	CAWIPSSYNSPLHF	TGTGCCTGGATCCCGAGCTCCTATAATTCACCCCTCCACTTT
TRBV9	TRBJ2-3	.	14	.	CASSVSRVIDTQYF	TGTGCCAGCAGCGTCTCCAGGGTTATAGATACGCAGTATTTT
TRBV28	TRBJ2-5	.	13	.	CASSGESQETQYF	TGTGCCAGCAGTGGAGAATCACAAGAGACCCAGTACTTC
TRBV7-2	TRBJ1-5	TRBD1	15	.	CASSLRQGGNQPQHF	TGTGCCAGCAGCTTAAGACAGGGAGGCAATCAGCCCCAGCATTTT
TRBV6-4	TRBJ1-1	TRBD1	13	few	CASSDEGRGPAFF	TGTGCCAGCAGTGACGAAGGCAGGGGGCCTGCTTTCTTT
TRBV5-4	TRBJ2-7	.	13	.	CASSLGGGNEQYF	TGTGCCAGCAGCTTAGGGGGAGGGAACGAGCAGTACTTC
TRBV7-8	TRBJ1-4	TRBD1	18	few	CASSSRTGGVSINEKLFF	TGTGCCAGCAGCTCAAGGACAGGGGGCGTCTCAATTAATGAAAAACTGTTTTTT
TRBV5-6	TRBJ2-7	TRBD1	15	.	CASSQMAGTADEQYF	TGTGCCAGCAGTCAGATGGCCGGGACAGCGGACGAGCAGTACTTC
TRBV4-3	TRBJ2-5	.	14	.	CASSRTRAGETQYF	TGCGCCAGCAGCCGCACTAGGGCGGGAGAGACCCAGTACTTC
TRBV28	TRBJ2-7	.	12	.	CASSVTRAEQYF	TGTGCCAGCAGTGTTACGCGGGCCGAGCAGTACTTC
TRBV7-3	TRBJ2-7	.	15	.	CASSLTGGPTYEQYF	TGTGCCAGCAGCTTAACGGGCGGGCCGACCTACGAGCAGTACTTC
TRBV7-7	TRBJ2-1	.	15	.	CASSLDASSYNEQFF	TGTGCTAGCAGCCTAGATGCCAGCTCCTACAATGAGCAGTTCTTC
TRBV18	TRBJ2-7	TRBD1	15	few	CASSPAPGTGSEQYF	TGTGCCAGCTCACCAGCTCCCGGGACAGGGAGCGAGCAGTACTTC
TRBV5-4	TRBJ1-2	TRBD1	16	.	CASSAAGTGDLYGYTF	TGTGCCAGCAGCGCGGCAGGGACAGGTGACCTCTATGGCTACACCTTC
TRBV5-3	TRBJ2-5	.	13	once	CARSKGAGETQYF	TGTGCCCGCAGTAAGGGGGCGGGGGAGACCCAGTACTTC
TRBV5-1	TRBJ1-2	.	15	.	CASRPGGGGSYGYTF	TGCGCCAGCAGGCCCGGAGGTGGGGGGAGTTATGGCTACACCTTC
TRBV29-1	TRBJ1-5	.	13	.	CSVITGLSQPQHF	TGCAGCGTGATAACAGGGTTGAGTCAGCCCCAGCATTTT
TRBV18	TRBJ1-5	TRBD1	15	.	CASSRTGELNQPQHF	TGTGCCAGCTCACGGACAGGGGAGCTTAATCAGCCCCAGCATTTT